This entry is about one TCR beta chain. This clone's antigen is unknown. Base qualities are not at hand, and no much larger clone is one base apart. Receptors were amplified or captured by the immunoSEQ multiplex PCR assay. For the multiplex PCR, a mixture combining 60 forward primers for TCR Vbeta segments and 13 reverse primers for TCR Jbeta segments was used. The CDR3 region of rearranged TCR beta genes was amplified from genomic DNA with a multiplex PCR assay. On the Illumina HiSeq System, the amplified TCR beta libraries were sequenced as 87-base-pair reads. The original pipeline was this. A later analysis tallied around 80 million unique TCR beta chains across the 610 or so repertoires, and 10 million to 11 million of those chains were shared by two or more donors. Raw reads were error-corrected and collapsed into unique sequences by a nearest-neighbor algorithm in which closely related sequences were merged to remove PCR and sequencing errors. Alignment of CDR3 sequences to IMGT reference sequences was used to assign V, D and J gene segments. For a sequence to be retained, a match of at least six nucleotides to both a V gene segment and a J gene segment was required. Rearrangements were classified as productive when the CDR3 lacked stop codons and remained in frame with V and J, and all other rearrangements were classified as non-productive. CDR3 was defined according to IMGT convention as the region running from the second conserved V-encoded cysteine to the conserved J-encoded phenylalanine. Sequences without an unambiguous match to a single V gene segment were excluded from the earlier analysis of a few hundred of the donors. An earlier analysis of fewer than 650 of the donors classified V segments as functional when productive rearrangements were above 56.7% and as segregating when the standard deviation between donors was above 5%. A statistical classification framework was developed to diagnose cytomegalovirus status using the catalog of TCR beta chain sequences. In a later analysis, TCR nucleotide sequences were compared against IMGT/GENE-DB human TR gene sequences so that V and J genes could be assigned. The TCRdist pipeline was used in a later analysis to assign CDR3 sequences and most-parsimonious VDJ recombination scenarios. In a later analysis, each TCR beta chain was defined by its CDR3 amino acid sequence together with its V-gene family, and reads without a unique V-gene family were excluded. In a later analysis, approximately 590 highly shared, low-generation-probability nucleotide sequences were removed to address suspected cross-contamination and a sequencing artifact. In a later analysis, a clonal expansion index was calculated for each public chain from normalized within-repertoire ranks of inferred template counts. A later analysis computed generation probabilities with a VDJ recombination model fitted to out-of-frame rearrangements, and checked the results against IGoR. In a later analysis, TCR-TCR, TCR-HLA and TCR-CMV co-occurrence was scored with hypergeometric tests, and a repertoire-size bias correction was applied to TCR pairs. A later analysis estimated false discovery rates by permuting HLA or CMV assignments 20 times. A later analysis grouped co-occurring TCRs with DBSCAN, adding TCRdist sequence similarity when clustering within HLA-allele-positive subsets. Repertoires with fewer than 30,000 or more than 120,000 public chains were left out of co-occurrence clustering, as were five repertoires with anomalous nucleotide sharing. This is the immuneACCESS table as TCRdb keeps it, with only in-frame sequences that have V and J called. A part of the clones is gone; compared with another copy, unresolved V genes explain less than half, and the rest is unexplained. Clonal size and the V and J genes are those of that table, whereas D and trimming came from the DNA. The sample table contains 85,000 to 100,000 clones; only one count was recorded for about four fifths of them. The ten largest clones take up less than 5% of the sample.

This record belongs to a study of cytomegalovirus exposure and HLA in healthy donors (dated by TCRdb to the late 2010s). For the wider study: According to an earlier analysis of 587 of the donors, about 190 million T cells yielded 100 million or so unique TCR beta sequences and approximately 280 Gb of sequence data. Approximately 300 gigabases of sequencing data and around 87 million unique TCR sequences were included in an early release covering about 620 HLA-typed donors. Of the approximately 400 genotyped donors, 81% were placed in the genetic ancestry cluster associated with self-reported Caucasian donors. The aim of the study was to test whether cataloging public T cell receptors could identify signatures of past pathogen exposure. Using immunosequencing, the study profiled T cell repertoires from some 670 subjects and related those repertoires to cytomegalovirus serostatus. In addition to the first cohort of 666 subjects, a separate validation cohort of 120 different subjects was used. To predict cytomegalovirus infection status, the study brought together high-throughput TCR immunosequencing, statistical association of individual TCRs with disease status, and machine learning. A later analysis re-analyzed previously published TCR beta repertoires from hundreds of donors and added high-resolution HLA genotyping to study TCR occurrence patterns. The later analysis used no new phenotypic data to find candidate immune exposures, relying instead on TCR beta sequences and their occurrence across donors. To decide whether each TCR beta V gene segment behaved as functional or pseudogenic, an earlier analysis of approximately 620 of the donors relied on high-throughput TCR beta sequencing. Alongside the repertoire data, information on donor age, sex, ethnicity and CMV serostatus was compiled. A later genetic analysis used genome-wide SNP genotypes for about 65% of the 666 donors, treating that subset as a discovery cohort. Every repertoire in the discovery cohort had been generated on one and the same sequencing platform. HLA typing covered class I and class II loci at four-digit resolution. The number of donors typed differed by locus, with roughly 629-640 for A, B, C, DRB1 and DQB1, around 560 for DQA1, 606 for DPA1, and around 460 for DPB1. Five DR-DQ haplotypes were treated as single units for association and clustering because of strong linkage in the cohort. Among 300 to 500 genotyped donors of the cohort, an average of roughly 230,000 unique TCR beta nucleotide sequences was sequenced per donor, of which roughly 18% were non-productive.

The cohort consisted of 600 or so healthy bone marrow donors. At the time of sampling, all cohort members were nominally healthy, though unrecorded immune exposures were likely present. The donor tested CMV seronegative, placing the donor among the 352 seronegative members of the cohort. Every donor gave a peripheral blood sample, and the peripheral blood mononuclear cells from that sample were used for TCR beta sequencing. Genomic DNA extraction from the blood cell samples was performed with the Qiagen DNeasy Blood Extraction Kit. The investigation overall reported the following: Sequencing depth was assumed to be roughly uniform across donors in the presence/absence analyses, though that assumption may not hold. Compared with the 666-donor mean, donors in an Asian-associated ancestry cluster had fewer N-insertions in productive TCRs, according to a later genetic analysis. A few of the identified cytomegalovirus-associated TCR beta chains were confirmed in vitro to be specific for cytomegalovirus antigens. Around 16 rarely observed V segments, including chromosome 9 orphons, were excluded from the earlier analysis of some 590 of the donors because counts were too low. Specific HLA alleles were associated with over 15,000 TCR beta sequences at a false discovery rate of 0.05 in a later analysis. In this cohort, only TCR beta chains were sequenced, and detectable features were limited by the absence of alpha or paired-chain data. It was suggested by the authors that the approach could potentially be generalized to other disease states and immunological phenotypes. A later analysis found that most CMV-associated TCR beta chains appeared HLA-restricted, with HLA associations seemingly driven largely by CMV exposure. A later genetic analysis associated a missense DCLRE1C variant with V-gene and J-gene trimming of TCR beta chains, and an independent cohort replicated the association. Compared with equally common non-associated chains, HLA-associated TCR beta chains in a later analysis were more clonally expanded and had lower generation probabilities. For the cohort, immune exposure information was limited to CMV serostatus. Assigning TCR associations to individual alleles was difficult when HLA alleles, especially DR and DQ, strongly co-occurred. Some IMGT-functional V segments, including TRBV6-2 and TRBV6-3, could not be distinguished by the 87-base-pair reads and were therefore excluded. A further reported finding was that TCR beta sequences accurately predicted the HLA-A and HLA-B alleles for most subjects in the first cohort. A group of highly shared sequence variants was considered likely to be a technical artifact of the sequencing pipeline. An earlier analysis of approximately 600 of the donors showed that most TCR beta V segments appeared in productive rearrangements either about 87% or about 30% of the time, which broadly matched IMGT annotations. In a later analysis, TCR association rates were found to vary across HLA loci, with the most associated TCRs seen for DRB1 alleles and the fewest for HLA-C alleles. The classifier was reported to diagnose cytomegalovirus status with high specificity and sensitivity in both the original and validation cohorts. Most TCR sequences were observed very rarely across donors, whereas some public TCRs were present in many individuals. Linkage disequilibrium might explain the correlated functional status among segregating V segments, but an unknown experimental factor could not be excluded. The study listed 150 to 200 TCR beta chains as associated with cytomegalovirus. In a later analysis, several top co-occurrence clusters were reported to appear linked to parvovirus B19, influenza, CMV and Epstein-Barr virus. HLA typing was unavailable for some donors at each locus, so association tests used only the typed subset.

For this chain, trimming is 4 bases at the V end and 0 bases at the J end, and the number of junction bases without a gene match is 9. The germline V gene sets CDR1 to MNHNS and CDR2 to SASEGT. The CDR3 spans 16 residues, from the cysteine through the phenylalanine. The entry retains the CDR3 DNA only, 48 bases that are in frame from base 1. The chain uses TRBV6-1 and TRBJ2-7; TRBD1 agrees with 7 junctional bases. The sequenced sample consisted of PBMCs. This clonotype was sampled from a woman aged 40 to 55 in good health and CMV-seronegative. The CDR3 protein is CASSVTGFSRSYEQYF. In nucleotide form, the sequence is TGTGCCAGCAGTGTGACAGGGTTTAGTCGCTCCTACGAGCAGTACTTC.